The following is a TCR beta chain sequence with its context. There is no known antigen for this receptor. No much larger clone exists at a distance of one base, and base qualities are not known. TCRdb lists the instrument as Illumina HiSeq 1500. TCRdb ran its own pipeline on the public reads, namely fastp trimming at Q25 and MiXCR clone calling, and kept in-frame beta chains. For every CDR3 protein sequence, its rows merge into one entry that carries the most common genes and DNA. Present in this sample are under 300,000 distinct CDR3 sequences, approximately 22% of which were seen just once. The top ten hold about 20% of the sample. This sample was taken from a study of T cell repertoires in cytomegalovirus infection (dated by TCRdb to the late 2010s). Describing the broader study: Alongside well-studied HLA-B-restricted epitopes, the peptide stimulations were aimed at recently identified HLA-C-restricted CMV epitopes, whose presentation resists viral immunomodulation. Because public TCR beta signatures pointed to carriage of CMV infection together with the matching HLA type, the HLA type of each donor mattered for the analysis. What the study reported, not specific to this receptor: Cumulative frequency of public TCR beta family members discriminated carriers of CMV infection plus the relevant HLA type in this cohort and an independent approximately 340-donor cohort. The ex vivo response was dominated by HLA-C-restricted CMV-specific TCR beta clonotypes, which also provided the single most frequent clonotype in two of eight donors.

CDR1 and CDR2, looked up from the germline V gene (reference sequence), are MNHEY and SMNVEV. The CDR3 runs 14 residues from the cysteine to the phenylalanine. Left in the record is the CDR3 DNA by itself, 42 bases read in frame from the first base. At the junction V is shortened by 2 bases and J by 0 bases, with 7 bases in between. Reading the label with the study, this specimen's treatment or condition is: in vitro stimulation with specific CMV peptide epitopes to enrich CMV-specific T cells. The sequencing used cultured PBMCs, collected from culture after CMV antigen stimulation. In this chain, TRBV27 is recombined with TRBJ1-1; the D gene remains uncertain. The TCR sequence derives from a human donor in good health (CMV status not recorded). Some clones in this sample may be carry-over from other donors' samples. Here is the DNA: TGTGCCAGCAGTTTACCCCCACTGAACACTGAAGCTTTCTTT. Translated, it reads CASSLPPLNTEAFF.